The next 13 T cell receptor beta chains were all read from a single sample in a study of identical twins. Via MiXCR, TCRdb re-called the 5' RACE reads, giving one row per CDR3 protein. In the table there are approximately 620,000 distinct CDR3 sequences, around 8.6% of which are singletons. This same sample was also taken into another study, of yellow fever vaccine responses in identical twins.

Sequencing was performed on PBMCs. The receptors derive from a woman younger than 30 in good health.

This clonotype was picked up many times. The V call is TRBV9, the J call TRBJ2-7; no firm D call. Germline CDR1 is SGDLS and CDR2 is YYNGEE. CDR3 length: 13 amino acids. V lost 2 bases to trimming and J lost 3 bases, with 9 bases between them. The CDR3 DNA sequence: TGTGCCAGCAGCGTCGCCGGCAGCTACGAGCAGTACTTC. It encodes CASSVAGSYEQYF.

This clonotype was counted only a few times. V usage is TRBV7-9 and J usage is TRBJ1-6; D gene unclear. In germline, CDR1 is SEHNR, CDR2 FQNEAQ (reference sequence). The CDR3 length is 16 residues. V shed 2 bases and J shed 0 bases, with 8 bases lying between them. The CDR3 reads CASSLLPSSYNSPLHF. The CDR3 coding sequence is TGTGCCAGCAGCTTACTCCCAAGCTCCTATAATTCACCCCTCCACTTT.

This clonotype was observed a handful of times. This chain links TRBV6-2 or TRBV6-3 with TRBJ2-5; 9 bases map to TRBD1. V lost 2 bases to trimming and J lost 2 bases; unmatched junction nucleotides: 3. Germline V gene lookup returns CDR1 MNHEY and CDR2 SVGEGT. The CDR3 has 15 amino acids. CDR3 coding DNA: TGTGCCAGCAGTTACAACAGGGGGCTACAAGAGACCCAGTACTTC. It codes for CASSYNRGLQETQYF.

This clonotype was seen a handful of times. The V call is TRBV4-3, the J call TRBJ1-1; D unresolved. The CDR3 has 16 amino acids. V gave up 0 bases and J gave up 6 bases, with 17 bases separating them. In germline, CDR1 is LGHNA, CDR2 YSLEER. The CDR3 here is CASSQDGLTVGAEAFF. The CDR3 nucleotides are TGCGCCAGCAGCCAAGATGGCCTCACAGTGGGCGCTGAAGCTTTCTTT.

This clonotype has more than one count but fewer than ten. This chain connects TRBV24-1 to TRBJ2-1; 8 bases fit TRBD1. After removal of 0 bases from V and 8 bases from J, the junction contained 8 bases not matched to a gene. Germline values: CDR1 KGHDR, CDR2 SFDVKD. The CDR3 is 16 amino acids. Here the CDR3 DNA reads TGTGCCACCAGTGATTTGTTCGGACAGGGTGGGTATGAGCAGTTCTTC. Protein product: CATSDLFGQGGYEQFF.

This clonotype was counted a few times. The chain has TRBV27 and TRBJ1-5, with a possible D match to TRBD1 (5 bases). Germline CDR1 reads MNHEY; CDR2 reads SMNVEV (reference sequence). The CDR3 runs 15 residues. Trimming pared 5 bases from V and 2 bases from J, leaving 13 bases between. The CDR3, as DNA: TGTGCCAGCAGTCAGTCGTGGGGCGGCAATCAGCCCCAGCATTTT. Translating gives CASSQSWGGNQPQHF.

This clonotype showed up just a few times. The chain links TRBV9 to TRBJ2-3; tentative D call: TRBD2 (6 bases). The CDR3 has 15 amino acids. Trimming pared 0 bases from V and 4 bases from J, leaving 12 bases between. Looked up from germline, CDR1 is SGDLS and CDR2 is YYNGEE. CDR3 sequence (DNA): TGTGCCAGCAGCGTAGCTGGCGGGGTCGCAGATACGCAGTATTTT. This encodes CASSVAGGVADTQYF. Full variable domain (outside the CDR3, taken from reference TRBV9 and TRBJ2-3): DSGVTQTPKHLITATGQRVTLRCSPRSGDLSVYWYQQSLDQGLQFLIQYYNGEERAKGNILERFSAQQFPDLHSELNLSSLELGDSALYFCASSVAGGVADTQYFGPGTRLTVL.

This clonotype appeared a few times. V is TRBV15 and J is TRBJ2-3; 11 positions match TRBD2. J gave up 0 bases and V 0 bases, and 17 bases lay outside the gene matches. The length of the CDR3 is 22 residues. Germline V gene data show CDR1 as LNHNV and CDR2 as YYDKDF (reference sequence). The CDR3 sequence is CATSRDSPGQKRLAGSTDTQYF. Here the CDR3 DNA reads TGTGCCACCAGCAGAGATTCCCCCGGACAGAAACGACTAGCGGGGAGCACAGATACGCAGTATTTT.

The chain is built from TRBV5-1 and TRBJ1-2; D not resolved. Trimming pared 0 bases from V and 5 bases from J, leaving 14 bases between. Germline CDR1 is SGHRS and CDR2 is YFSETQ. There are 15 residues in the CDR3. In DNA form, the CDR3 reads TGCGCCAGCAGCTTGGTCGGGGTAGAAGGATATGGCTACACCTTC. Residues: CASSLVGVEGYGYTF.

The chain carries TRBV6-5 and TRBJ2-3, with 8 bases lining up with TRBD1. V lost 0 bases to trimming and J lost 1 base; unmatched junction nucleotides: 3. The germline gives CDR1 MNHEY, CDR2 SVGAGI. The CDR3 spans 16 residues. The CDR3 spells CASSYSPGQGTDTQYF. Written as DNA, the CDR3 is TGTGCCAGCAGTTACTCCCCGGGACAGGGCACAGATACGCAGTATTTT.

A few counts support this clonotype. The chain has TRBV24-1 and TRBJ2-2; the D gene is possibly TRBD1 (5 bases). The CDR3 has 13 residues. V gave up 9 bases and J gave up 1 base, with 8 bases separating them. Germline V gene sequence: CDR1 KGHDR, CDR2 SFDVKD. DNA of the CDR3: TGTGCCACCCAGGGCCGGAACACCGGGGAGCTGTTTTTT. Encoded protein: CATQGRNTGELFF.

This sequence joins TRBV6-2 or TRBV6-3 and TRBJ2-7, with 7 bases fitting TRBD2. V lost 8 bases, J lost 2 bases, and 12 bases stayed unmatched. Per the germline V gene, CDR1 is MNHEY and CDR2 is SVGEGT. CDR3 length equals 15 residues. The CDR3 nucleotides are TGTGCCAGCTGTCGATTCGGCGGGAGCACCTACGAGCAGTACTTC. Residues: CASCRFGGSTYEQYF.

The V call is TRBV4-1, the J call TRBJ2-3, with 7 bases lining up with TRBD2. V gave up 0 bases and J gave up 5 bases; unmatched junction bases: 5. CDR3 length: 15 residues. CDR1 is MGHRA and CDR2 is YSYEKL in the germline V gene. CDR3 in amino acids: CASSQEAREQDTQYF. CDR3 nucleotides: TGCGCCAGCAGCCAAGAGGCGCGGGAGCAAGATACGCAGTATTTT.